The present T cell receptor (beta chain) was sequenced within a study of blood T cell repertoires in COVID-19. Overall study: There were acute and convalescent COVID-19 samples, and they came from the United States, Italy and Spain. PBMCs, B-cell-depleted T cells, or T cells were the source of the cDNA or gDNA that made up the material.

Authors' data handling: Amplification with reference gene primers provided the estimates of nucleated cell counts. The repertoire was sequenced with immunoSEQ multiplex PCR; TCRdb's copy has only in-frame clones and lacks some. V and J calls and clone size are those listed in that table; D and trimming were worked out from the DNA. The data hold 40,000 to 55,000 clones, with 85% to 95% observed a single time. Losses at the gene ends were 2 bases for V and 3 bases for J; bases not matched to a gene: 4. This CDR3 is 13 amino acids long. Germline CDR1 GTSNPN, CDR2 SVGIG (reference sequence). The V call is TRBV30, the J call TRBJ2-7, with 7 bases fitting TRBD1. This sequence originates from a human donor in a cohort sampled during active COVID-19. The sequenced sample consisted of peripheral blood. CDR3 region: CAWSRDRNYEQYF. The CDR3 region has the DNA TGTGCCTGGAGTAGGGACAGAAACTACGAGCAGTACTTC.